The rows below give T cell receptor beta chains drawn from one sample of a study of blood T cell repertoires in COVID-19. Here immunoSEQ multiplex PCR was the method, and the copy in TCRdb shows in-frame clones only, minus some. This table has around 200,000 clones, around 84% appearing once. The specimen sequenced was peripheral blood. The receptors stem from a man in his fifties or sixties with acute or convalescent COVID-19. Both conserved end residues are part of each CDR3. D genes are given only for firm matches. Size is stated for part of the rows, as once, few or many counts, or as a class when the clone is expanded.

v_gene	j_gene	abundance	d_gene	CDR3nt	CDR3aa
TRBV18	TRBJ2-7	NA	TRBD2	TGTGCCAGCTCACCACCAGGCGGGGGAGGCTACGAGCAGTACTTC	CASSPPGGGGYEQYF
TRBV5-1	TRBJ1-1	NA	NA	TGCGCCAGCAGCACAGGGAACGCGAACACTGAAGCTTTCTTT	CASSTGNANTEAFF
TRBV5-1	TRBJ1-1	NA	NA	TGCGCCAGCAGCTTGGGGGCAGCTGAAGCTTTCTTT	CASSLGAAEAFF
TRBV20-1	TRBJ1-3	NA	NA	TGCAGTGCTAGTAAGTCCGGTCTATCCTCTGGAAACACCATATATTTT	CSASKSGLSSGNTIYF
TRBV5-1	TRBJ1-3	NA	NA	TGCGCCAGCAGCTTGGACTGGAGCTCTGGAAACACCATATATTTT	CASSLDWSSGNTIYF
TRBV6-2/TRBV6-3	TRBJ1-5	NA	TRBD1	TGTGCCAGCAGTAGAACAGACAGGGGCATGGGTCAGCCCCAGCATTTT	CASSRTDRGMGQPQHF
TRBV9	TRBJ1-2	NA	NA	TGTGCCAGCAGCCCAGGAGGACTGTCTAACTATGGCTACACCTTC	CASSPGGLSNYGYTF
TRBV5-1	TRBJ1-1	NA	TRBD1	TGCGCCAGCAGCTTAACTGCAGGGGGCTCCGGGAACACTGAAGCTTTCTTT	CASSLTAGGSGNTEAFF
TRBV7-3	TRBJ2-3	NA	TRBD2	TGTGCCAGCAGCTACAGGACTAGCGGGGGGCCCACAGATACGCAGTATTTT	CASSYRTSGGPTDTQYF
TRBV19	TRBJ1-5	NA	NA	TGTGCCAGTAGTCTTACAGAAGATCAGCCCCAGCATTTT	CASSLTEDQPQHF
TRBV5-5	TRBJ2-1	NA	TRBD1	TGTGCCAGCAGCTTGAGGGACAGCCGCTTCAACGCCTACAATGAGCAGTTCTTC	CASSLRDSRFNAYNEQFF
TRBV19	TRBJ1-5	NA	NA	TGTGCCAGTAGACACGGCGGACAGTTCAATCAGCCCCAGCATTTT	CASRHGGQFNQPQHF
TRBV10-3	TRBJ1-2	NA	NA	TGTGCCATCAGTGAGTCGGGAGGGAGCTTTGAATATGGCTACACCTTC	CAISESGGSFEYGYTF
TRBV6-6	TRBJ1-1	NA	NA	TGTGCCAGCAGTTCCAGGGGCGGCACTGAAGCTTTCTTT	CASSSRGGTEAFF
TRBV27	TRBJ1-4	NA	TRBD1	TGTGCCAGCAGTTTTCAGGGGGCTAATGAAAAACTGTTTTTT	CASSFQGANEKLFF
TRBV19	TRBJ1-5	NA	NA	TGTGCCAGTAGTATAGATCGCGGTACGGATCAGCCCCAGCATTTT	CASSIDRGTDQPQHF
TRBV6-6	TRBJ2-7	few	TRBD1	TGTGCCAGCAGTCCTCCGACAGGGAGTGAGCAGTACTTC	CASSPPTGSEQYF
TRBV5-1	TRBJ1-3	NA	TRBD1	TGCGCCAGCAGCTGGACAGGGTCCTCTGGAAACACCATATATTTT	CASSWTGSSGNTIYF
TRBV5-1	TRBJ1-4	few	NA	TGCGCCAGCAGCTTGGCTGGGCCCGAAAATAATGAAAAACTGTTTTTT	CASSLAGPENNEKLFF
TRBV19	TRBJ2-5	NA	NA	TGTGCCAGTAGTTCCCCCATTGGGACATTAAAGACCCAGTACTTC	CASSSPIGTLKTQYF
TRBV4-1	TRBJ1-1	once	NA	TGCGCCAGCAGCCAACTGCCGGGACAGAACACTGAAGCTTTCTTT	CASSQLPGQNTEAFF
TRBV5-4	TRBJ2-2	NA	NA	TGTGCCAGCAGCCGTATACCCCTAGAGAACACCGGGGAGCTGTTTTTT	CASSRIPLENTGELFF
TRBV24-1	TRBJ2-3	once	NA	TGTGCCACCAGTGATGGCGGAACCGATACGCAGTATTTT	CATSDGGTDTQYF
TRBV5-1	TRBJ2-1	once	NA	TGCGCCAGCAGCCCAGCTCGACAGTCCCTTTCCCCTCTCACAATAAGCTATGAGCAGTTCTTC	CASSPARQSLSPLTISYEQFF
TRBV10-3	TRBJ2-7	few	NA	TGTGCCATCAGTCCCGGGGGGCAGACCGCCGAGCAGTACTTC	CAISPGGQTAEQYF
TRBV10-2	TRBJ2-2	NA	NA	TGCGCCAGCAGTCCCGCAGGGAACACCGGGGAGCTGTTTTTT	CASSPAGNTGELFF
TRBV6-2/TRBV6-3	TRBJ1-1	NA	NA	TGTGCCAGCAGTCAGGGGCCCACTGAAGCTTTCTTT	CASSQGPTEAFF
TRBV5-1	TRBJ2-1	NA	TRBD1	TGCGCCAGCAGCCAGGGGACAGGTTGGGGGAATGAGCAGTTCTTC	CASSQGTGWGNEQFF
TRBV28	TRBJ1-1	NA	NA	TGTGCCAGCAGTTCTGCAGGGGATAAAACTGAAGCTTTCTTT	CASSSAGDKTEAFF
TRBV30	TRBJ1-5	NA	TRBD1	TGTGCCCACGGACAGGGCGGCAATCAGCCCCAGCATTTT	CAHGQGGNQPQHF
TRBV6-2/TRBV6-3	TRBJ2-1	NA	NA	TGTGCCAGCAGTTCCCCGACAGCGAGCTCCTACAATGAGCAGTTCTTC	CASSSPTASSYNEQFF
TRBV10-2	TRBJ2-4	NA	TRBD2	TGCGCCAGCAGTGAGCATGGCGGGGGGGGTCTAGCCAAAAACATTCAGTACTTC	CASSEHGGGGLAKNIQYF
TRBV7-2	TRBJ1-5	NA	NA	TGTGCCAGCAGCTTAGGCGGGGGGTCAGTTCAGCCCCAGCATTTT	CASSLGGGSVQPQHF
TRBV5-4	TRBJ1-2	NA	NA	TGTGCCAGCAGCTTCACAGGGTCCTATGGCTACACCTTC	CASSFTGSYGYTF
TRBV5-8	TRBJ2-2	NA	TRBD1	TGTGCCAGCAGCCTACAGGGGCGATGGACCGGGGAGCTGTTTTTT	CASSLQGRWTGELFF
TRBV18	TRBJ2-7	NA	NA	TGTGCCAGCTCAGCCGGGACTCCTCTTGGCGAGCAGTACTTC	CASSAGTPLGEQYF
TRBV11-1	TRBJ2-1	NA	TRBD1	TGTGCCAGCAGCCCTTGGGGACAGGGGGGTCATGAGCAGTTCTTC	CASSPWGQGGHEQFF
TRBV6-5	TRBJ2-7	NA	TRBD1	TGTGCCGCCGGCAAGGACAGGGGCTCCTACGAGCAGTACTTC	CAAGKDRGSYEQYF
TRBV19	TRBJ2-5	NA	NA	TGTGCCAGTAGTATTCAGGGGCCCGGGGCAGGGGAGACCCAGTACTTC	CASSIQGPGAGETQYF
TRBV19	TRBJ1-1	NA	NA	TGTGCCAGTAGTGACAGAATGAACACTGAAGCTTTCTTT	CASSDRMNTEAFF
TRBV2	TRBJ1-2	NA	TRBD1	TGTGCCAGCAGAGCCGGGACAGGGGATGGCTACACCTTC	CASRAGTGDGYTF
TRBV19	TRBJ2-7	NA	TRBD2	TGTGCCAGTAGCATGTATTCCGCGGGGGATGGTAGGAGCGACGAGCAGTACTTC	CASSMYSAGDGRSDEQYF
TRBV7-2	TRBJ2-3	NA	NA	TGTGCCAGCAGCTTACAGATCACAGATACGCAGTATTTT	CASSLQITDTQYF
TRBV7-9	TRBJ1-6	few	NA	TGTGCCAGCAGCTTAACAGGGAGCTCCTATAATTCACCCCTCCACTTT	CASSLTGSSYNSPLHF
TRBV19	TRBJ2-5	NA	NA	TGTGCCAGTAGTATAGATCAGGAGACCCAGTACTTC	CASSIDQETQYF
TRBV18	TRBJ1-1	NA	NA	TGTGCCAGCTCGCCCGGGGCGGGGGACACTGAAGCTTTCTTT	CASSPGAGDTEAFF
TRBV6-6	TRBJ1-1	few	NA	TGTGCCAGCAGTTACTCCAGAAACACTGAAGCTTTCTTT	CASSYSRNTEAFF